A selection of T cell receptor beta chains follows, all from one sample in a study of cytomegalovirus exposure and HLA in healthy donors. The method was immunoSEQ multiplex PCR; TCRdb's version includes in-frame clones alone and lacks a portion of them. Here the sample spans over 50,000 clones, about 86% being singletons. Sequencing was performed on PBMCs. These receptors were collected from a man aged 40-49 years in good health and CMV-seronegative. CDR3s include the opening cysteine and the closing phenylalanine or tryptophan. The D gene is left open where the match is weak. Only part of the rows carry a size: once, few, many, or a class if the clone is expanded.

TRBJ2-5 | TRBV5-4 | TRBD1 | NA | TGTGCCAGCGGGACAGGCAAGGCCCAAGAGACCCAGTACTTC | CASGTGKAQETQYF
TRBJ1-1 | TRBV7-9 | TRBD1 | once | TGTGCCAGCAGCTTAGACGGACAGGGGTATGAAACGCGTCTCCAAGAAGCTTTCTTT | CASSLDGQGYETRLQEAFF
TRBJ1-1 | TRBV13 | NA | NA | TGTGCCAGCAGCCGGGACAAGAACACTGAAGCTTTCTTT | CASSRDKNTEAFF
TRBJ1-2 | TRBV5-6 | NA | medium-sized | TGTGCCAGCAGATCCAGGGAATCCTATGGCTACACCTTC | CASRSRESYGYTF
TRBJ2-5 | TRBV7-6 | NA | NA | TGTGCCAGCAGCTCGCAAGAGACCCAGTACTTC | CASSSQETQYF
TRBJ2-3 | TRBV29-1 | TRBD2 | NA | TGCAGCGTTCAGACTAGCGGGGGGGCCTATGCGCAGTATTTT | CSVQTSGGAYAQYF
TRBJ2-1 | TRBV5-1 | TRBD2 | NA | TGCGCCAGCAGCCAACTAGCGGGGACCTACAATGAGCAGTTCTTC | CASSQLAGTYNEQFF
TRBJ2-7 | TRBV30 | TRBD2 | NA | TGTGCCTGGAGTGGAACAGCTACGACTAGCGGTACCTACGAGCAGTACTTC | CAWSGTATTSGTYEQYF
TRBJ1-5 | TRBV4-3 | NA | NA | TGCGCCAGCAGCCAAGATGTCGGGGGTAGCAATCAGCCCCAGCATTTT | CASSQDVGGSNQPQHF
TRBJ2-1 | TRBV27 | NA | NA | TGTGCCAGCAGCTCTGGACAGAGAAATTTGGATGAGCAGTTCTTC | CASSSGQRNLDEQFF
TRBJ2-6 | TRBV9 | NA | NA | TGTGCCAGCAGCCCCCTGAGCTCTGGGGCCAACGTCCTGACTTTC | CASSPLSSGANVLTF
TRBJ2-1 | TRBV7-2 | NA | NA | TGTGCCAGCAGTCTCGACAGACCCTCCTACAATGAGCAGTTCTTC | CASSLDRPSYNEQFF
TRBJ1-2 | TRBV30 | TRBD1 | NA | TGTGCCTGCCCACCGACAGGGGCCAACTATGGCTACACCTTC | CACPPTGANYGYTF
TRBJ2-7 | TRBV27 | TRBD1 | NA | TGTGCCAGCAGTTTATCTTTTGGGACAGGCTACGAGCAGTACTTC | CASSLSFGTGYEQYF
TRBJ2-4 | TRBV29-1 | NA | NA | TGCAGCGCCGAACAGGGAAACATTCAGTACTTC | CSAEQGNIQYF
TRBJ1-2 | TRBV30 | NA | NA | TGTGCCTGGAGTGTTCTGGCCGAGGGAGGCACCTTC | CAWSVLAEGGTF
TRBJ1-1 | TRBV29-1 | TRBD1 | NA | TGCAGCGCTGTCCAGGGGGTGAACACTGAAGCTTTCTTT | CSAVQGVNTEAFF
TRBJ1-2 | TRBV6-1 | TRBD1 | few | TGTGCCAGCAGGAACACAGGGGAGTTTTCCCCCTACACCTTC | CASRNTGEFSPYTF
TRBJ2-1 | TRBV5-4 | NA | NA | TGTGCCAGCAGCCAACAGGGCTACAATGAGCAGTTCTTC | CASSQQGYNEQFF
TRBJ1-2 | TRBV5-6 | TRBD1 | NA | TGTGCCAGCAGCCCGGACAGGGGTGATGGCTACACCTTC | CASSPDRGDGYTF
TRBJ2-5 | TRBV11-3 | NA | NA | TGTGCCAGCAGCCCCAAGGACAGCTATGAGACCCAGTACTTC | CASSPKDSYETQYF
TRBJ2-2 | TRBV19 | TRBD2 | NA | TGTGCCAGTAGTTCCCCACCTGGGGGGGGGATCACCGGGGAGCTGTTTTTT | CASSSPPGGGITGELFF
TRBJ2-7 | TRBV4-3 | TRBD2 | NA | TGCGCCAGCAGCCCTTCAACTAGCGGCGGGCGATACGAGCAGTACTTC | CASSPSTSGGRYEQYF
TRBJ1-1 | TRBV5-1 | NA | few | TGCGCCAGCAGCTTGGCGTGGGAGGAGAGCAAAGCTTTCTTT | CASSLAWEESKAFF
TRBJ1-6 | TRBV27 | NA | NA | TGTGCCAGCAGTTTAAGAAGCAGGTCCAGCTCCTATAATTCACCCCTCCACTTT | CASSLRSRSSSYNSPLHF
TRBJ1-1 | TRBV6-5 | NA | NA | TGTGCCAGCAGTTATTCGATAGATATGAACACTGAAGCTTTCTTT | CASSYSIDMNTEAFF